The T cell receptor (beta chain) described here comes from a study of shared clonotypes between healthy human individuals. Regarding the study as a whole: Some naive CD4 clonotypes, 4% to 6%, turned up in common across a few donors. Clonotype sharing among the donors was expected to vary with sequencing depth.

About this clone itself: Its specificity is not known.

Evenly divided among several immunoSEQ plates was the genomic DNA of each subset. Method: immunoSEQ multiplex PCR; TCRdb's copy keeps in-frame clones and lacks some. The sample comprises approximately 2.1 million clones, more than 80% of which are singletons, and under 0.45% rests with the top ten. CDR1 is SNHLY and CDR2 is FYNNEI in the germline V gene. With V trimmed by 9 bases and J by 5 bases, 11 bases remained unmatched. The CDR3 length is 15 residues. The source is a young man in good health. Some clones in this sample may be carry-over from other donors' samples. The V gene is TRBV2, the J gene TRBJ2-1, with 9 bases lining up with TRBD2. The specimen was naive CD4+ T cells from PBMCs. The subset was: CD45RA+ positively selected. In nucleotides, the CDR3 is TGTGCCAGTTCATCCGGGACTAGCTTCAACAATGAGCAGTTCTTC. Amino acid sequence: CASSSGTSFNNEQFF.